This record looks at one T cell receptor beta chain sequence and its context. Its antigen is still unknown. No much larger clonotype is one base removed from it; base qualities were not supplied. The donors were healthy, HIV-negative adults with no recently reported acute infections or vaccinations. Only Caucasian adults living in Nashville, Tennessee, USA were represented among the donors. CD4+ T cells were enriched by magnetic negative selection; naive cells were then positively selected on CD45RA, and the negative fraction formed the memory subset. Blood was obtained by leukapheresis, after which PBMCs were separated by Ficoll-Histopaque density gradient centrifugation and cryopreserved in liquid nitrogen vapor phase. Purity and quantity of every magnetically sorted T cell population were checked by analytical flow cytometry. Genomic DNA was isolated from every sorted fraction and measured by UV absorbance on a Nanodrop 2000c.

Reading the germline V gene gives CDR1 SGHAT and CDR2 FQNNGV. V loses 5 bases, J loses 0 bases, and the germline ends lie 13 bases apart. From its cysteine to its phenylalanine, the CDR3 spans 16 amino acids. Of the read, only the CDR3 DNA is kept; its 48 bases are in frame from base 1. This sample is part of a study of shared clonotypes between healthy human individuals (dated by TCRdb to the early 2020s). Regarding the complete study: The cohort comprised a couple of women and a few men aged 18 to 49 years. For each donor, CD4 naive and CD4 memory were each run on three plates, CD8 naive on two plates, and CD8 memory on one plate. To estimate repertoire size and how much clonotype sharing occurs between individuals, the study deeply sequenced the blood TCR repertoires of roughly 5 healthy adults. To increase sequencing depth and limit assay-specific biases, different laboratories used diverse techniques to prepare libraries and sequence TCR repertoires. Between about 0.9 and 9 billion PBMCs per donor were obtained by leukapheresis.

TCR CDR3 regions were amplified from genomic DNA by multiplex PCR using the deep immunoSEQ assay. Extracted genomic DNA from each cell subset was spread evenly across all wells of several immunoSEQ 96-well plates, with each plate serving as a replicate. For sorted subsets, each replicate PCR was loaded with 200 ng genomic DNA, equivalent to roughly 30,000 T cell genomes. Purified libraries were quantified with a Qubit 3.0 fluorometer, sized on a Bioanalyzer 2100, and re-quantified with the KAPA Library Quantification kit. Every immunoSEQ 96-well plate was sequenced on a dedicated single-read 150-cycle Illumina NextSeq 550 flow cell. In the authors' own workflow: Because the immunoSEQ output held only junctional sequences and lacked quality scores, the filtering could not match the filtering applied to full-length reads. Sequences were annotated with PyIR, a Python wrapper for IgBLAST v1.9, using IMGT germline references to assign V/J genes and CDR3. Reads with weak V/J assignments (E-value above 1e-6), missing CDR3, stop codons, out-of-frame junctions, or ambiguous translated residues were removed. V3J clonotypes were defined by identical inferred V gene, J gene, and CDR3 amino acid sequence. The percentage overlap between two repertoires was calculated by dividing the number of shared unique clonotypes by the size of the smaller repertoire. Three approaches were used to assess repertoire richness: RTK rarefaction, the Chao1 estimator, and Recon v2.1 estimates of unobserved clonotypes. OLGA was used to compute generation probabilities for all TCRbeta clonotypes that the gDNA method yielded from a handful of donors. TCRdb provides this immuneACCESS table in a form limited to in-frame rearrangements. Some clones are lacking; in checked studies, under half of them reflect an unresolved V gene, and why the rest are absent is not known. Clone size and the V and J calls come from that table; the DNA yielded D and trimming. Counted in this sample were 2,500,000 or so clones; 90% to 95% of them appeared once. The leading ten clones occupy 0.11% to 0.15% of the sample.

Paper-wide results and their limitations: Based on pairwise subsampling, the degree of clonotype sharing among donors was expected to be affected by sequencing depth. Across four donors, about 5% of naive CD4, roughly 3.4% of naive CD8, 2% to 2.5% of memory CD4, and 0.3% to 0.45% of memory CD8 clonotypes were shared. Incomplete sequencing was indicated by rarefaction of sorted-subset datasets, despite the large sequencing depth. Larger estimated clonotype richness was generally found for naive subsets than for memory subsets. Sampling was limited to blood, and TCR repertoires in tissue likely differ from TCR repertoires in blood. Compared with non-shared clonotypes, clonotypes shared by all four sorted-subset donors had higher generation probabilities. Because the study included a small number of donors, the genetic and exposure-history diversity represented was limited.

This receptor chain uses TRBV11-2 and TRBJ1-4; the D gene cannot be named for sure. The material sequenced was naive CD4+ T cells sorted from blood. The intended sense of this specimen's cell subset or site label: CD45RA+ positively selected. This clonotype originated in a man aged 18 to 29 in good health. The bases read TGTGCCAGCAGCATCGCAGGTTTTGCAACTAATGAAAAACTGTTTTTT. Translated, this is CASSIAGFATNEKLFF.